This T cell receptor beta chain is from a study of Ad26.COV2.S vaccination and SARS-CoV-2 variants. General study findings and limits: Reported post-vaccination CD8+ and CD4+ T cell responses to spike showed substantial breadth.

The sample holds a few counts of this clone. Its antigen is still unknown. Within the sample, other DNA sequences also encode this same CDR3. TCRdb keeps only in-frame clones here, not all; method: immunoSEQ multiplex PCR. This sample has 85,000 to 95,000 clones, with around 82% found just once. This CDR3 has 12 residues. CDR1 and CDR2 from the germline V gene are MNHEY and SMNVEV (reference sequence). V was pared by 3 bases and J by 4 bases, with 1 base between. The chain is built from TRBV27 and TRBJ1-6; D remains unclear. Sample: peripheral blood, taken after recovery from COVID-19. The TCR comes from a human donor who had recovered from COVID-19. CDR3 region: CASSLYNSPLHF. In nucleotides, the CDR3 is TGTGCCAGCAGTTTGTATAATTCACCCCTCCACTTT.